This T cell receptor (beta chain) stems from a study of T cells after yellow fever vaccination. Study as a whole: Low-cell-number fractions underwent preparation using SMART-Seq v4 Ultra Low Input.

V gave up 5 bases and J gave up 0 bases; unmatched junction bases: 10. Germline CDR1 reads SQVTM; CDR2 reads ANQGSEA. This CDR3 region has 16 residues. TCRdb used MiXCR to reprocess the 5' RACE reads, holding one entry per CDR3 protein. The table records about 260,000 distinct CDR3 sequences, approximately 12% of them present only once. Findings of the study overall: The CD4 and CD8 compartments had a small share of their clonotypes in common.

Turning to this clonotype: Its antigen is still unknown. A much larger clone is a single base away; this may be a read error.

The origin of this receptor is a man in his thirties or forties who received the YFV17D yellow fever vaccine. Sequences were derived from CD4+ T cells sorted from PBMCs, sampled 45 days after the yellow fever booster vaccination. The J gene is TRBJ2-3, the V gene TRBV29-1; 8 bases are shared with TRBD2. The CDR3 here is CSVWGVSGASTDTQYF. In DNA form, the CDR3 reads TGCAGCGTTTGGGGGGTTAGCGGGGCCAGCACAGATACGCAGTATTTT.